This T cell receptor beta chain appears in the sequencing data of a study of tumor-infiltrating lymphocytes in primary liver carcinoma. Germline V gives CDR1 SGHKS, CDR2 YYEKEE (reference sequence). CDR3 size: 14 residues. Regarding this clonotype: One end of the junction fails to match germline, which may point to a read error.

Scientists recovered RNA and DNA together from approximately 20-30 mg of unsorted bulk tissue. There were five separate regions sampled from each tumor. TCR beta cDNA was made from around 460 ng total RNA with a constant-region primer. Nested multiplex PCR, run for three rounds with slightly modified ARM-PCR, yielded TCR beta libraries. The opening two PCR rounds, ten to eleven cycles each, paired TRBV1-TRBV30 forward primers with a C-beta reverse primer. In TCRdb, the multiplex PCR reads were re-called with MiXCR into one record per CDR3 protein. This sample has 150,000 to 200,000 distinct CDR3 sequences, with around four fifths found just once.

The rearrangement uses TRBV5-5 and TRBJ1-3, with D unresolved. The sample comprised tumor tissue from primary liver carcinoma. The origin of this receptor is a man between 40 and 49 years old with primary liver carcinoma and hepatitis B virus infection. In DNA form, the CDR3 reads TGTGCCAGCACCTTGAAAGGATCTGGAAACACCATATATTTC. It yields the protein CASTLKGSGNTIYF.